Described below is a single T cell receptor (beta chain) sequence and its context. Profiled with immunoSEQ multiplex PCR; TCRdb holds only in-frame clones, not every one. Of 95,000 to 110,000 clones in the sample, around 90% are singletons; the top ten hold approximately 5.5%. The data are from a study of blood T cell repertoires in COVID-19. Study-wide background: Specimens from acute and convalescent COVID-19 originated in the United States, Italy and Spain.

Germline V gene data show CDR1 as SQVTM and CDR2 as ANQGSEA. V dropped 6 bases and J dropped 3; count of bases not matched to a gene: 11. The CDR3 length is 15 residues. This clonotype was sampled from a human donor in a cohort sampled during active COVID-19. The chain couples TRBV29-1 to TRBJ2-3; 8 bases fit TRBD2. The sequencing sample was made of peripheral blood. The DNA for the CDR3 is TGCAGCGTGCCCCAAGCGGGAGAATTGACAGATACGCAGTATTTT. Translated, it gives CSVPQAGELTDTQYF.